The 3 T cell receptor beta chains below were found in one sample sequenced in a study of T cell responses to AZD1222 COVID-19 vaccine. Method: immunoSEQ multiplex PCR; TCRdb's copy keeps in-frame clones and lacks some. In the table there are about 110,000 clones, less than 95% of which are singletons. Source: peripheral blood, taken 28 days after the second AZD1222 dose. The source is an adult who received the AZD1222 COVID-19 vaccine.

This clone was seen a single time. The V call is TRBV25-1, the J call TRBJ2-1, with D possibly TRBD1 on 6 matching bases. The germline gives CDR1 MGHDK, CDR2 SYGVNS. The germline V and J ends were trimmed by 8 bases and 2 bases, with 10 bases remaining between them. This CDR3 comprises 13 residues. The CDR3 region is CASGGSPYNEQFF. DNA of the CDR3: TGTGCCAGCGGGGGCAGTCCCTACAATGAGCAGTTCTTC.

The chain is built from TRBV27 and TRBJ2-7; D not resolved. CDR1 and CDR2 (germline): MNHEY, SMNVEV (reference sequence). Trimming shortened V by 5 bases and J by 0 bases, and 8 bases separated the two germline ends. This CDR3 is 13 amino acids long. Here the CDR3 reads CASSPRNSYEQYF. The CDR3 nucleotides are TGTGCCAGCAGTCCGCGCAACTCCTACGAGCAGTACTTC.

The chain is built from TRBV3-1 (or the pseudogene TRBV3-2) and TRBJ2-1; no clear D. Looked up from germline, CDR1 is LGHDT and CDR2 is YNNKEL (reference sequence). V lost 0 bases to trimming and J lost 4 bases, with 10 bases between them. The length of the CDR3 is 15 residues. The CDR3 loop reads CASSQEVNLYNEQFF. For the CDR3, the DNA is TGTGCCAGCAGCCAAGAGGTTAATCTGTACAATGAGCAGTTCTTC.